Described below is a single T cell receptor beta chain sequence and its context. Its antigen is unknown. This record comes from a study of T cell repertoires in cytomegalovirus infection. In the study overall: In public TCR beta signatures, there were indications of both CMV infection and matching HLA type.

The V and J ends lost 5 bases and 8 bases respectively, with 18 bases between them. The germline gives CDR1 MNHEY, CDR2 SMNVEV (reference sequence). The CDR3 is 15 amino acids. TCRdb passed the reads through MiXCR, listing each CDR3 protein once. The sample consists of fewer than 850,000 distinct CDR3 sequences, 29% of them appearing once. Study-level results: There were HLA-C-restricted CMV-specific TCR beta clonotypes dominating the ex vivo response.

The sequence was collected from a human donor in good health (CMV status not recorded). Some clones in this sample may be carry-over from other donors' samples. The material sequenced was cultured CD8+ T cells from PBMCs, taken from culture after CMV antigen stimulation. V and J are TRBV27 and TRBJ1-4, with D tentatively TRBD1 (5 bases). In DNA form, the CDR3 reads TGTGCCAGCAGTCCAGCCGGGGCCAAGCGGGAAAAACTGTTTTTT. Translating it yields CASSPAGAKREKLFF.